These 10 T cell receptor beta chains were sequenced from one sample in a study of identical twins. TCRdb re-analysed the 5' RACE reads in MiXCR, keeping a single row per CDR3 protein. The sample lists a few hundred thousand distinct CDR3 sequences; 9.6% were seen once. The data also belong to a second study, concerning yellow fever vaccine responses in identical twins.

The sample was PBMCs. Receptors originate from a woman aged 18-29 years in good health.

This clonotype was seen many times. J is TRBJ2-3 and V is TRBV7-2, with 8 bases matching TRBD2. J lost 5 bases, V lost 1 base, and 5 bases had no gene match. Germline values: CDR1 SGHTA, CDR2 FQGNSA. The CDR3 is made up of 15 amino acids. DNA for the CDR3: TGTGCCAGCAGCTTAGTTTTGGCGGGAGGAGATACGCAGTATTTT. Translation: CASSLVLAGGDTQYF.

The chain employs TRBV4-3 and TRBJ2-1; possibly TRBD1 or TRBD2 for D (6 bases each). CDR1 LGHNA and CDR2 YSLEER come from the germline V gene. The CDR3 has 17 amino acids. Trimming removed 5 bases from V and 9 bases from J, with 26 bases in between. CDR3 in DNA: TGCGCCAGCAGCGAAGGGATAGGGGGGCCCCTCGGAGGTGAGCAGTTCTTC. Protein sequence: CASSEGIGGPLGGEQFF.

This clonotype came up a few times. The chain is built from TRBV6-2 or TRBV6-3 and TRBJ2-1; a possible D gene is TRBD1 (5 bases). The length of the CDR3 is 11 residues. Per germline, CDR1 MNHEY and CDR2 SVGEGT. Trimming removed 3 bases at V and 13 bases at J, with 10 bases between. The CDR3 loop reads CASSYLGLQFF. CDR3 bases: TGTGCCAGCAGTTATCTGGGGCTCCAGTTCTTC.

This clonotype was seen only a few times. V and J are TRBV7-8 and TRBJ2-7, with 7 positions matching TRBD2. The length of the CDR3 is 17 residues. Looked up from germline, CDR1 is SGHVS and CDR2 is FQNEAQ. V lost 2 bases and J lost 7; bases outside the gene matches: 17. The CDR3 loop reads CASSLQPNRDYYREQYF. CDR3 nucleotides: TGTGCCAGCAGCTTACAACCAAACCGGGACTACTACAGGGAGCAGTACTTC.

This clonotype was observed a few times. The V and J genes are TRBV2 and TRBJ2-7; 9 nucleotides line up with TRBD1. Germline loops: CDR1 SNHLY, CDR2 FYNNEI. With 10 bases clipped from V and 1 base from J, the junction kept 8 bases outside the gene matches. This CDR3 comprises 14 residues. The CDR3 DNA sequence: TGTGCCACCACGTGGACAGGGGAGTCCTACGAGCAGTACTTC. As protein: CATTWTGESYEQYF. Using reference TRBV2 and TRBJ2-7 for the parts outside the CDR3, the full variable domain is EPEVTQTPSHQVTQMGQEVILRCVPISNHLYFYWYRQILGQKVEFLVSFYNNEISEKSEIFDDQFSVERPDGSNFTLKIRSTKLEDSAMYFCATTWTGESYEQYFGPGTRLTVT.

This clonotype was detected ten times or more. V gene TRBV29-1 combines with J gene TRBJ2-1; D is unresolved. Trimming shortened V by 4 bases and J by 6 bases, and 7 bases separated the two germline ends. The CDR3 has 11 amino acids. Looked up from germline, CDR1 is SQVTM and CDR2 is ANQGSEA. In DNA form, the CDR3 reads TGCAGCGTTGCCAGACCCAATGAGCAGTTCTTC. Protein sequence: CSVARPNEQFF.

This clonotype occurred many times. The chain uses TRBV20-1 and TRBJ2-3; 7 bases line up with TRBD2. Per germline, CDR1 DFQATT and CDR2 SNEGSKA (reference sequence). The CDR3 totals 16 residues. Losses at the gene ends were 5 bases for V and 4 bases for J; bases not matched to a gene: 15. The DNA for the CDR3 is TGCAGTGCTGACAGTCGTGGCGGGAGAGGGTCAGATACGCAGTATTTT. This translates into CSADSRGGRGSDTQYF.

The CDR3 loop reads CSVDSRGTEAFF. CDR3 in DNA: TGCAGCGTTGATTCCAGGGGCACTGAAGCTTTCTTT. The rearrangement uses TRBV29-1 and TRBJ1-1, with D maybe TRBD1 (6 bases). CDR1 and CDR2 from the germline V gene are SQVTM and ANQGSEA. The CDR3 length is 12 residues. V lost 3 bases and J lost 4, with 9 bases in between.

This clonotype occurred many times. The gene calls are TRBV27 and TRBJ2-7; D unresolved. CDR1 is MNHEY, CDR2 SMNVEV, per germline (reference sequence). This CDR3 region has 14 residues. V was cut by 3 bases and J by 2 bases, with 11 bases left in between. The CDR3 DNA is TGTGCCAGCAGTTTTGGTAGTGGGACCTACGAGCAGTACTTC. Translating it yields CASSFGSGTYEQYF.

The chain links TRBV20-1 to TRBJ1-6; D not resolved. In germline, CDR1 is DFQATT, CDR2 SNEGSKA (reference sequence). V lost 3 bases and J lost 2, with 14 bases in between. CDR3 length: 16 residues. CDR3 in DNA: TGCAGTGCTAGGGATCGGCCGGAGGCCTATAATTCACCCCTCCACTTT. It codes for CSARDRPEAYNSPLHF.